The 28 T cell receptor beta chains given below trace back to one sample, sequenced in a study of T cells after yellow fever vaccination. TCRdb analysed the 5' RACE reads with MiXCR anew, one entry per CDR3 protein. The data show 150,000 to 200,000 distinct CDR3 sequences, approximately 10% seen once. Sequences were derived from CD8+ T cells sorted from PBMCs, sampled 15 days after the yellow fever booster vaccination. The receptors shown here come from a young man who received the YFV17D yellow fever vaccine.

This clonotype was picked up a small number of times. The gene calls are TRBV29-1 and TRBJ2-2; possible D gene TRBD1, 6 bases. Trimming took 3 bases from V and 4 from J, leaving 18 bases between them. The CDR3 loop spans 16 amino acids. From germline, CDR1 is SQVTM and CDR2 ANQGSEA. CDR3 amino acids: CSVESGDGAITGELFF. DNA for the CDR3: TGCAGCGTTGAGTCAGGGGATGGTGCGATCACCGGGGAGCTGTTTTTT.

The table lists this clonotype with many counts. The chain uses TRBV5-6 and TRBJ2-7; 11 nucleotides align to TRBD2. Per germline, CDR1 SGHDT and CDR2 YYEEEE. CDR3 length: 16 residues. Germline trimming cut 0 bases from V and 0 bases from J; bases unmatched to any gene: 2. The CDR3 DNA follows: TGTGCCAGCAGCTTGGCTAGCGGGGGGTACTCCTACGAGCAGTACGTC. Translated, it gives CASSLASGGYSYEQYV.

The sample holds a few counts of this clonotype. This chain uses TRBV9 with TRBJ2-1; 8 nucleotides line up with TRBD1. The CDR3 runs to 13 residues. The junction had 4 bases not matched to a gene; V was cut back by 3 bases and J by 8 bases. CDR1 and CDR2 (germline): SGDLS, YYNGEE. The CDR3 nucleotides read TGTGCCAGCAGCGACAGGGGGTTCGATGAGCAGTTCTTC. The encoded protein is CASSDRGFDEQFF.

This chain uses TRBV5-1 with TRBJ2-1; TRBD2 agrees at 13 bases. J lost 1 base, V lost 4 bases, and 5 bases had no gene match. The CDR3 is 17 residues long. The V gene's germline CDR1 is SGHRS and CDR2 YFSETQ. The CDR3 bases are TGCGCCAGCAGCCTGAGACTAGCGGGGGGATCCTACAATGAGCAGTTCTTC. It codes for CASSLRLAGGSYNEQFF.

This clonotype was picked up a small number of times. The CDR3 sequence is CASSLVAGDLGSYNEQFF. The DNA of the CDR3 is TGTGCCAGCAGCTTAGTAGCAGGGGACCTGGGCTCCTACAATGAGCAGTTCTTC. V and J are TRBV7-6 and TRBJ2-1; possible D gene TRBD1, 6 bases. CDR1 is SGHVS and CDR2 is FNYEAQ in the germline V gene. This CDR3 spans 18 amino acids. Between the trimmed V and J ends, which lost 1 base and 0 bases, there was a span of 16 bases.

This clonotype was observed a few times. V usage is TRBV6-5 and J usage is TRBJ2-2; tentative D call: TRBD1 (6 bases). Per the germline V gene, CDR1 is MNHEY and CDR2 is SVGAGI. CDR3 length: 16 amino acids. Between the trimmed V and J ends, which lost 4 bases and 7 bases, there was a span of 19 bases. DNA of the CDR3: TGTGCCAGCAGTTTGCAGGGGCCCGAGCTGAACGGGGAGCTGTTTTTT. Protein: CASSLQGPELNGELFF.

In its sample, this clonotype was seen many times. The chain uses TRBV12-3 or TRBV12-4 and TRBJ1-1; no definite D call. This CDR3 contains 13 residues. V was clipped by 1 base and J by 1 base, with 4 bases between them. The CDR3 loop reads CASSLGPNTEAFF. The CDR3 coding sequence is TGTGCCAGCAGTTTAGGACCGAACACTGAAGCTTTCTTT.

The table lists this clonotype with a few counts. The V gene is TRBV4-2, the J gene TRBJ2-7; no reliable D call. The CDR3 totals 13 residues. The V end was cut by 1 base, the J end by 7 bases, with 11 bases between. Germline CDR1 is LGHNA and CDR2 is YNFKEQ. CDR3 protein: CASSQGTNSEQYV. CDR3 in DNA: TGTGCCAGCAGCCAAGGTACCAACTCAGAGCAGTACGTC.

The gene calls are TRBV9 and TRBJ2-3, with 9 bases lining up with TRBD1. Trimming at V came to 3 bases and at J to 1 base, leaving 6 bases not matched to a gene. CDR1 is SGDLS, CDR2 YYNGEE, per germline. This CDR3 has 16 amino acids. The CDR3: CASSAYRDRGTDTQYF. The CDR3 nucleotides read TGTGCCAGCAGCGCGTACCGGGACAGGGGCACAGATACGCAGTATTTT. Combining the CDR3 with reference TRBV9 and TRBJ2-3 gives the whole variable domain DSGVTQTPKHLITATGQRVTLRCSPRSGDLSVYWYQQSLDQGLQFLIQYYNGEERAKGNILERFSAQQFPDLHSELNLSSLELGDSALYFCASSAYRDRGTDTQYFGPGTRLTVL.

This clonotype was seen a single time. The V gene is TRBV6-4, the J gene TRBJ2-6; unclear D gene. V was pared by 8 bases and J by 0 bases, with 5 bases between. Germline V gene lookup returns CDR1 MRHNA and CDR2 SNTAGT. The CDR3 totals 13 residues. CDR3 in DNA: TGTGCCAGCGGCTACTCTGGGGCCAACGTCCTGACTTTC. Amino acid sequence: CASGYSGANVLTF.

This chain connects TRBV11-2 to TRBJ2-7, with TRBD1 matching 8 bases. CDR3 length: 13 amino acids. The V gene end was trimmed by 3 bases and the J gene end by 3 bases; junction bases not matched to a gene: 1. The germline V gene encodes CDR1 SGHAT and CDR2 FQNNGV. The CDR3 sequence is CASSLTGDYEQYF. As DNA, the CDR3 is TGTGCCAGCAGCTTGACAGGGGACTACGAGCAGTACTTC.

This clonotype has just a few counts. Germline and junction disagree at one end, which may indicate a read error. This chain joins TRBV4-3 and TRBJ1-2; D remains ambiguous. CDR3 length: 11 residues. In germline, CDR1 is LGHNA, CDR2 YSLEER. The CDR3 protein is CASSRSGNKSF. CDR3 nucleotide sequence: TGCGCCAGCAGCCGGAGTGGGAATAAGAGCTTC.

This chain joins TRBV20-1 and TRBJ1-2; no reliable D call. Trimming shortened V by 3 bases and J by 6 bases, and 20 bases separated the two germline ends. Germline assignment: CDR1 DFQATT and CDR2 SNEGSKA (reference sequence). The CDR3 has 15 amino acids. DNA for the CDR3: TGCAGTGCTAGGGGCACAGATAGGCGAGAGGATGGCTACACCTTC. Amino acids: CSARGTDRREDGYTF.

Only a few counts were recorded for this clonotype. This chain links TRBV4-3 with TRBJ1-1; D uncertain. Germline V lookup: CDR1 LGHNA, CDR2 YSLEER. The CDR3 is made up of 15 amino acids. The V and J ends lost 1 base and 1 base respectively, with 10 bases between them. The CDR3 DNA follows: TGCGCCAGCAGCCAAGGCGGACGGAGGAACACTGAAGCTTTCTTT. Translation: CASSQGGRRNTEAFF.

In this sample, this clonotype turned up a few times. The chain carries TRBV9 and TRBJ2-1; 12 bases line up with TRBD1. V dropped 0 bases and J dropped 9; count of bases not matched to a gene: 7. The CDR3 has 16 residues. The germline gives CDR1 SGDLS, CDR2 YYNGEE. The CDR3 spells CASSVAPGQGATEQFF. The CDR3 DNA reads TGTGCCAGCAGCGTAGCTCCGGGACAGGGGGCAACTGAGCAGTTCTTC.

This chain links TRBV5-6 with TRBJ2-7, with D perhaps matching TRBD2 (6 bases). This CDR3 has 15 amino acids. CDR1 is SGHDT and CDR2 is YYEEEE in the germline V gene. Trimming removed 2 bases at V and 7 bases at J, with 19 bases between. The CDR3 here is CASSFIGRGKREQYV. In DNA form, the CDR3 reads TGTGCCAGCAGCTTCATAGGACGGGGGAAACGGGAGCAGTACGTC.

In its sample, this clonotype was seen a few times. The rearrangement joins TRBV5-8 to TRBJ1-2, with D possibly being TRBD1 (5 bases). Germline CDR1 SGHTS, CDR2 YDEGEE. Trimming left V 0 bases short and J 4 bases short, with 13 bases between. The CDR3 has 15 residues. The CDR3 sequence: CASSLGLGRVYGYTF. In DNA form, the CDR3 reads TGTGCCAGCAGCTTGGGGTTGGGCAGGGTCTATGGCTACACCTTC.

This clonotype occurred a few times. The V and J genes are TRBV29-1 and TRBJ2-5, with TRBD2 matching over 7 bases. V lost 0 bases to trimming and J lost 5 bases; unmatched junction nucleotides: 9. CDR3 length: 15 amino acids. The V gene's germline CDR1 is SQVTM and CDR2 ANQGSEA. CDR3 loop: CSVEDSGGVWETQYF. The CDR3 DNA follows: TGCAGCGTTGAAGACTCGGGGGGAGTCTGGGAGACCCAGTACTTC.

The J gene is TRBJ2-7, the V gene TRBV12-3 or TRBV12-4; 9 bases line up with TRBD2. This CDR3 comprises 14 residues. V shed 6 bases, J shed 7 bases, and the junction held 10 bases outside the gene matches. As DNA, the CDR3 is TGTGCCAGCAGCCCCGCGGGGGGGGCTAGGGAGCAGTACTTC. This sequence encodes CASSPAGGAREQYF.

Ten or more counts support this clonotype. The chain joins TRBV5-1 to TRBJ2-1, with D possibly TRBD1 on 6 matching bases. Germline V lookup: CDR1 SGHRS, CDR2 YFSETQ. Trimming pared 4 bases from V and 4 bases from J, leaving 12 bases between. CDR3 length equals 14 residues. This CDR3 is CASSPEDSYNEQFF. As DNA, the CDR3 is TGCGCCAGCAGCCCCGAGGACAGTTACAATGAGCAGTTCTTC.

The gene calls are TRBV6-5 and TRBJ2-3; D is ambiguous. Trimming pared 2 bases from V and 2 bases from J, leaving 14 bases between. From germline, CDR1 is MNHEY and CDR2 SVGAGI. The CDR3 runs 16 residues. CDR3 sequence (DNA): TGTGCCAGCAGTTACGGGGTATCGGAGTCCACAGATACGCAGTATTTT. Protein product: CASSYGVSESTDTQYF.

This clonotype came up many times. This chain links TRBV19 with TRBJ2-3; D is undetermined. The V gene lost 5 bases and the J gene lost 4 bases, with 1 base spanning the gap. The CDR3 spans 10 residues. In germline, CDR1 is LNHDA, CDR2 SQIVND (reference sequence). CDR3 coding DNA: TGTGCCAGTAGTGCAGATACGCAGTATTTT. This sequence encodes CASSADTQYF.

This clonotype appeared a few times. The rearrangement joins TRBV6-2 or TRBV6-3 to TRBJ2-1; D might be TRBD1 or TRBD2, each matching 6 bases. The CDR3 contains 15 residues. Deletions cut 4 bases from V and 4 bases from J, with 14 bases between. Germline loops: CDR1 MNHEY, CDR2 SVGEGT. The CDR3 nucleotides read TGTGCCAGCAGTTTCCGAACGGGGGCGTACAATGAGCAGTTCTTC. Amino acid sequence: CASSFRTGAYNEQFF.

The chain uses TRBV23-1 and TRBJ2-2; D gene uncertain. TRBV23-1 counts as an open reading frame of uncertain function. Trimming took off 7 bases at V and 4 bases at J, with 7 bases between the two ends. The CDR3 sequence is 12 residues long. The CDR3 loop reads CASIAVTGELFF. DNA for the CDR3: TGCGCCAGCATTGCAGTCACCGGGGAGCTGTTTTTT.

This clonotype showed up just a few times. The chain couples TRBV7-6 to TRBJ2-1; 9 bases fit TRBD1. Germline V gives CDR1 SGHVS, CDR2 FNYEAQ. The V and J ends lost 5 bases and 7 bases, in that order; junction bases with no gene match: 6. CDR3 length: 14 amino acids. The CDR3 sequence: CASSLGTGLNEQFF. CDR3 bases: TGTGCCAGCAGCCTCGGGACAGGGTTAAATGAGCAGTTCTTC.

The chain employs TRBV21-1 and TRBJ1-1; whether TRBD1, the table's D call, matches the DNA was not checked. TRBV21-1 is a recognized pseudogene. The CDR3 length is 14 residues. CDR3 amino acids: CASSRGQQNTEAFF. The CDR3 coding sequence is TGTGCCAGCAGCAGGGGACAGCAGAACACTGAAGCTTTCTTT.

This sequence joins TRBV16 and TRBJ1-1; D is ambiguous. The CDR3 has 12 amino acids. Germline V CDR1 and CDR2: KGHSY, FQNENV. Trimming stripped 7 bases from V and 7 bases from J, with 13 bases between. The CDR3 DNA is TGTGCCAGCACCACCGGTATAGTTGAAGCTTTCTTT. Translating gives CASTTGIVEAFF.

This clonotype was picked up a small number of times. The genes are TRBV10-3 and TRBJ1-1; tentatively, D is TRBD1 (5 bases). Germline V gives CDR1 ENHRY, CDR2 SYGVKD. Trimming pared 10 bases from V and 1 base from J, leaving 10 bases between. There are 12 residues in the CDR3. CDR3: CATWGGNTEAFF. DNA of the CDR3: TGTGCCACCTGGGGGGGGAACACTGAAGCTTTCTTT.